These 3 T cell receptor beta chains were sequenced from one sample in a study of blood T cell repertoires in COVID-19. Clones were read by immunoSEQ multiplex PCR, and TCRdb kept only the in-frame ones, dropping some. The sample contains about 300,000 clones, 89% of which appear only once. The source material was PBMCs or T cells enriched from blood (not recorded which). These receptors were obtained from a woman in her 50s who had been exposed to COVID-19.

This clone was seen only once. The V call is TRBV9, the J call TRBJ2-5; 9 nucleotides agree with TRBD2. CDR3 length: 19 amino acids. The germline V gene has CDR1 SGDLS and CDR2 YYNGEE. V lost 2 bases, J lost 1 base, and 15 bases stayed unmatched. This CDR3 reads CASSVPTSGLAGIQETQYF. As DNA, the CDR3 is TGTGCCAGCAGCGTCCCAACTTCCGGGCTAGCGGGGATCCAAGAGACCCAGTACTTC.

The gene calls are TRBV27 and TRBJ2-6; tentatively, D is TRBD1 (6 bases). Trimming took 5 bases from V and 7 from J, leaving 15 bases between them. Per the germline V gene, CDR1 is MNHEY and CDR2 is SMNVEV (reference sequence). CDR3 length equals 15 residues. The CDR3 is CASSPSTGIANVLTF. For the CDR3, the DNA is TGTGCCAGCAGTCCAAGTACAGGGATCGCCAACGTCCTGACTTTC.

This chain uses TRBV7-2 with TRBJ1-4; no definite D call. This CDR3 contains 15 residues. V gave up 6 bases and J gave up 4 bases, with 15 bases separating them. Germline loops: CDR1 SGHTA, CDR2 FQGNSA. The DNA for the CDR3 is TGTGCCAGCAGGAGCCAACCATCGGGTAATGAAAAACTGTTTTTT. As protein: CASRSQPSGNEKLFF. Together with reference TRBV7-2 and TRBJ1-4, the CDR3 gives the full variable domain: GAGVSQSPSNKVTEKGKDVELRCDPISGHTALYWYRQSLGQGLEFLIYFQGNSAPDKSGLPSDRFSAERTGGSVSTLTIQRTQQEDSAVYLCASRSQPSGNEKLFFGSGTQLSVL.